A single sample gave rise to the 21 T cell receptor beta chains below, sequenced in a study of T cells in Graves' hyperthyroidism and ophthalmopathy. From RNA transcripts, TCR beta CDR3 regions were amplified. During a first-round RT-PCR of the TCR CDR3, the HTBI primer set was used. One entry per CDR3 protein, called by TCRdb with MiXCR from the multiplex PCR reads. The table has 300,000 to 450,000 distinct CDR3 sequences, around 14% seen once. The sequenced sample consisted of blood. Source of these receptors: a woman in her sixties with Graves' hyperthyroidism.

In this sample, this clonotype turned up many times. This rearrangement joins TRBV12-3 or TRBV12-4 to TRBJ2-1; 9 positions match TRBD2. Germline trimming cut 3 bases from V and 3 bases from J; bases unmatched to any gene: 3. The CDR3 extends over 15 amino acids. The DNA of the CDR3 is TGTGCCAGCAGTTTTGCGGGAGGGTTCTACAATGAGCAGTTCTTC. Protein product: CASSFAGGFYNEQFF.

The genes are TRBV20-1 and TRBJ2-3; 11 bases map to TRBD2. Germline V gene data show CDR1 as DFQATT and CDR2 as SNEGSKA (reference sequence). The V gene end was trimmed by 2 bases and the J gene end by 3 bases; junction bases not matched to a gene: 7. The CDR3 has 16 residues. The DNA of the CDR3 is TGCAGTGCTAGACGTAGCGGGAGGGCCTTTACAGATACGCAGTATTTT. Its protein product is CSARRSGRAFTDTQYF.

This chain links TRBV4-1 with TRBJ1-5; maybe TRBD1 (5 bases). Trimming shortened V by 0 bases and J by 7 bases, and 10 bases separated the two germline ends. The CDR3 sequence is 14 residues long. CDR1 MGHRA and CDR2 YSYEKL come from the germline V gene. This chain's CDR3 is CASSQDRQGQPQHF. CDR3 nucleotides: TGCGCCAGCAGCCAAGATCGGCAGGGACAGCCCCAGCATTTT.

The V call is TRBV30, the J call TRBJ2-7, with D possibly being TRBD2 (7 bases). The CDR3 spans 15 residues. Germline CDR1 is GTSNPN and CDR2 is SVGIG (reference sequence). Trimming left V 6 bases short and J 0 bases short, with 18 bases between. The CDR3 sequence is CACASDSGASYEQYF. DNA of the CDR3: TGTGCCTGTGCCTCGGACAGCGGGGCCTCCTACGAGCAGTACTTC.

This clonotype was counted at least ten times. The J gene is TRBJ1-1, the V gene TRBV5-1; D uncertain. V gave up 0 bases and J gave up 5 bases, with 11 bases separating them. Germline CDR1 SGHRS, CDR2 YFSETQ. This CDR3 spans 14 amino acids. The DNA of the CDR3 is TGCGCCAGCAGCTTGGATACAGCCTGGACTGAAGCTTTCTTT. Protein product: CASSLDTAWTEAFF.

This clonotype was detected many times. The chain has TRBV7-3 and TRBJ2-7, with D tentatively TRBD2 (5 bases). V lost 1 base and J 4 bases, leaving 17 bases between the germline ends. CDR1 is SGHTA, CDR2 FQGTGA, per germline. The CDR3 contains 16 residues. CDR3 protein: CASSLRLAVRGYEQYF. Here the CDR3 DNA reads TGTGCCAGCAGCTTAAGACTGGCGGTTCGAGGGTACGAGCAGTACTTC.

Ten or more counts support this clonotype. V and J are TRBV20-1 and TRBJ2-5; 9 positions match TRBD2. After removal of 5 bases from V and 0 bases from J, the junction contained 10 bases not matched to a gene. In germline, CDR1 is DFQATT, CDR2 SNEGSKA (reference sequence). The CDR3 extends over 16 amino acids. For the CDR3, the DNA is TGCAGTGCTCATAACCCTAGCGGGGCTTACCAAGAGACCCAGTACTTC. Its protein product is CSAHNPSGAYQETQYF.

The chain couples TRBV19 to TRBJ1-2, with D perhaps TRBD1 (6 bases). The germline V and J ends were trimmed by 3 bases and 8 bases, with 13 bases remaining between them. Germline CDR1 reads LNHDA; CDR2 reads SQIVND (reference sequence). The CDR3 extends over 13 amino acids. CDR3 DNA: TGTGCCAGTAGTATTAGGGGGAGTCGAGGCTACACCTTC. Amino acid sequence: CASSIRGSRGYTF.

This clonotype was picked up a small number of times. This chain connects TRBV6-5 to TRBJ2-5; perhaps TRBD2 as D (6 bases). Germline CDR1 MNHEY, CDR2 SVGAGI. The germline V and J ends were trimmed by 2 bases and 3 bases, with 7 bases remaining between them. The CDR3 consists of 13 residues. The CDR3 DNA reads TGTGCCAGCAGTTACGGGGAGGAAGAGACCCAGTACTTC. Protein sequence: CASSYGEEETQYF.

This clonotype was counted between two and nine times. V usage is TRBV2 and J usage is TRBJ2-1, with 8 positions matching TRBD2. This CDR3 spans 12 amino acids. Germline trimming cut 4 bases from V and 16 bases from J; bases unmatched to any gene: 9. Germline V lookup: CDR1 SNHLY, CDR2 FYNNEI. The CDR3 DNA reads TGTGCCAGCAGTGTTGGCGGGAGGTCATATTTCTTC. This sequence encodes CASSVGGRSYFF.

This clonotype has a count of ten or more. This chain uses TRBV7-3 with TRBJ2-7, with 8 bases aligning to TRBD2. With 5 bases clipped from V and 2 bases from J, the junction kept 8 bases outside the gene matches. From germline, CDR1 is SGHTA and CDR2 FQGTGA. The CDR3 is made up of 15 amino acids. The CDR3 loop reads CASSAYVGGAYEQYF. The CDR3 DNA follows: TGTGCCAGCAGCGCATACGTCGGGGGGGCCTACGAGCAGTACTTC.

The chain combines TRBV19 with TRBJ2-1, with 7 bases lining up with TRBD1. Germline CDR1 reads LNHDA; CDR2 reads SQIVND (reference sequence). The CDR3 extends over 15 amino acids. V trimming: 2 bases; J trimming: 6 bases; junction bases outside the gene matches: 7. CDR3: CASSILLGDSNEQFF. CDR3 nucleotides: TGTGCCAGTAGTATACTCCTTGGGGACAGCAATGAGCAGTTCTTC.

The chain is built from TRBV4-1 and TRBJ2-1, with D uncertain. V was pared by 4 bases and J by 0 bases, with 10 bases between. CDR3 length equals 15 residues. Germline values: CDR1 MGHRA, CDR2 YSYEKL. The CDR3 here is CASSPIPSSYNEQFF. The DNA of the CDR3 is TGCGCCAGCAGCCCTATACCTAGCTCCTACAATGAGCAGTTCTTC.

This clonotype was detected only a few times. The chain combines TRBV30 with TRBJ1-4; D call uncertain. The CDR3 has 13 residues. CDR1 is GTSNPN, CDR2 SVGIG, per germline (reference sequence). The V end lost 5 bases, the J end lost 7 bases, and 14 bases lay between the germline ends. CDR3 sequence reads: CAWESFRGEKLFF. The CDR3 DNA reads TGTGCCTGGGAGTCCTTCCGGGGTGAAAAACTGTTTTTT.

This clonotype has a handful of counts. A read error may explain this, as a much larger clone is one base away. The V gene is TRBV27, the J gene TRBJ1-1, with 10 bases lining up with TRBD1. CDR1 and CDR2 from the germline V gene are MNHEY and SMNVEV (reference sequence). The CDR3 contains 18 residues. The V and J ends lost 0 bases and 6 bases, in that order; junction bases with no gene match: 13. For the CDR3, the DNA is TGTGCCAGCAGTTTATCAGGGGGAGTCACTGGACAGGGGGCTGAAGCTTTCTTT. It codes for CASSLSGGVTGQGAEAFF.

This clonotype was picked up many times. The genes are TRBV12-3 or TRBV12-4 and TRBJ1-4; D is undetermined. The V end lost 3 bases, the J end lost 3 bases, and 2 bases lay between the germline ends. This CDR3 comprises 12 residues. CDR3 nucleotide sequence: TGTGCCAGCAGTTTTGCTAATGAAAAACTGTTTTTT. Residues: CASSFANEKLFF.

The table lists this clonotype with a few counts. The chain is built from TRBV20-1 and TRBJ2-6; D not certain. This CDR3 comprises 17 residues. V was pared by 5 bases and J by 0 bases, with 17 bases between. CDR1 is DFQATT and CDR2 is SNEGSKA in the germline V gene (reference sequence). CDR3 coding DNA: TGCAGTGCTCGTCCGGTCCACTTTAGCTCTGGGGCCAACGTCCTGACTTTC. As protein: CSARPVHFSSGANVLTF.

This clonotype was seen ten or more times. The V gene is TRBV2, the J gene TRBJ2-5; perhaps D is TRBD1 or TRBD2 (7 bases each). The germline gives CDR1 SNHLY, CDR2 FYNNEI. The CDR3 totals 14 residues. The germline V and J ends were trimmed by 10 bases and 1 base, with 16 bases remaining between them. The CDR3: CATGGGTVQETQYF. CDR3 nucleotides: TGTGCCACTGGGGGGGGGACAGTCCAAGAGACCCAGTACTTC.

This clonotype was found a few times. This chain connects TRBV4-1 to TRBJ2-1; 7 bases are shared with TRBD1. Germline values: CDR1 MGHRA, CDR2 YSYEKL. V was pared by 3 bases and J by 7 bases, with 3 bases of the junction left unmatched. The CDR3 runs to 13 residues. CDR3 residues: CASSQNRGNEQFF. The CDR3 nucleotides are TGCGCCAGCAGCCAGAACAGGGGAAATGAGCAGTTCTTC.

There are many counts of this clonotype. The chain employs TRBV11-2 and TRBJ2-3; D is undetermined. Germline V gives CDR1 SGHAT, CDR2 FQNNGV. This CDR3 region has 13 residues. V was clipped by 0 bases and J by 7 bases, with 8 bases between them. CDR3 residues: CASSLDQPNTQYF. The CDR3 DNA follows: TGTGCCAGCAGCTTAGATCAACCGAATACGCAGTATTTT.

The chain combines TRBV6-4 with TRBJ2-1; TRBD2 aligns across 14 bases. The V segment lost 2 bases and the J segment 8 bases; nucleotides outside the gene matches: 2. Germline assignment: CDR1 MRHNA and CDR2 SNTAGT. The CDR3 sequence is 15 residues long. CDR3 sequence (DNA): TGTGCCAGCAGTGACGGGGGACTAGCGGGAGATGAGCAGTTCTTC. Protein sequence: CASSDGGLAGDEQFF.